A single T cell receptor beta chain is shown here with its context. This clone was seen a handful of times. It has no known antigen specificity. No base quality information exists; no much larger clone differs at one position. CD4+ T cells from unexposed donors were collected before the COVID-19 pandemic (2011-2018). After more than nine days of culture, CD4+ T cells were isolated with the EasySep CD4+ T cell isolation kit. As far as cell numbers permitted, CD4+ T cells from unexposed donors were tested for reactivity against SARS-CoV-2 S and N as well as four spike pools from common cold coronaviruses. Each well held about 2 million PBMCs cultured in IMDM containing about 5% human AB serum and around 10 IU/ml IL-2. Half of the culture medium was replaced with fresh IL-2-containing medium on days 3 and 7. In general, triplicate replicate wells were used for every peptide culture condition. Leukapheresis product for the unexposed donors was bought commercially. PBMCs were isolated from leukapheresis product or whole blood by Ficoll-Paque PLUS gradient centrifugation. The PBMCs went either fresh into the expansion assay or into cryopreservation at -140 degrees C. The QIAamp Micro DNA Kit was used to extract genomic DNA from the CD4+ T cells.

This sample stems from a study of CD4 T cells in relation to SARS-CoV-2 and coronaviruses listed by TCRdb under 2021. Background for the entire study: The ViraFEST assay cultured PBMCs with antigen for about eleven days, then sequenced TCR beta CDR3s to find antigen-specific clonal expansions. The Adaptive Biotechnologies TCR-sequencing kit was used to sequence samples from a few pre-COVID donors and the naive versus memory experiments, while other data came from Illumina-based sequencing. The negative reference condition was either a culture with an HIV-1 Nef peptide pool or a culture with no peptide. HLA restriction was mapped for shared crossreactive spike epitopes using patient-derived lymphoblastoid cell lines. The study assessed, at the TCR clonotype level, memory CD4+ T cell crossreactivity between SARS-CoV-2 and common cold coronavirus spike proteins. A different TCR-beta assay, based on Illumina, was used to sequence expansion assays from other donors in the study.

Paper-wide results and their limitations: Crossreactivity analysis centred on spike protein, so crossreactivity against other viral proteins was not assessed. Because no donor provided both pre-pandemic and post-infection samples, tracing the source of pre-existing responses was limited. Crossreactive clones showed significantly weaker SARS-CoV-2-driven expansion than monoreactive clones, consistent with antigenic imprinting. Memory CD4+ clonotypes crossrecognizing SARS-CoV-2 and at least one common cold coronavirus spike were found in approximately 60% of donors. The study was constrained by small numbers of patients and of tested TCRs.

Reading from cysteine to phenylalanine, the CDR3 counts 12 amino acids. Of all the DNA, just the CDR3 is kept, 36 bases in frame from base 1. The germline V gene provides CDR1 SGHRS and CDR2 YFSETQ. V is reduced by 3 bases and J by 9 bases, leaving a spacing of 13 bases between them. The receptor library was made with the immunoSEQ multiplex PCR assay. Turning to the authors' computational methods: During preprocessing, nonproductive sequences were discarded, as were any CDR3s that did not begin with C, did not end with F or W, or were shorter than 7 amino acids. Antigen-specific clonotypes were called with the MANAFEST web app on the basis of expansion relative to the reference and to other culture wells. A clone counted as positive if significantly expanded in 2 of 3 replicate wells versus the reference culture at FDR below 0.05. For a clone to be considered positive, significant expansion relative to all other tandem wells and an odds ratio above 5 were also required. CDR3 homology was quantified as pairwise Levenshtein distance, calculated with the stringdist R package after three terminal residues were trimmed from each end. TCRdb carries this immuneACCESS record with in-frame sequences only. Its versions omit some clonotypes, under half of them owing to an unresolved V gene in the studies checked, with the rest unexplained. V and J calls and clone size come straight from that table; D and trimming were deduced from the DNA. The sample table records over 15,000 clones; roughly 82% of these occur just once. Together, the top ten hold 30% to 35% of the sample.

The chain is encoded by TRBV5-1 joined to TRBJ2-7; confidence is insufficient to name the D gene. This TCR derives from a human donor in good health. Sequenced: CD4+ T cells from PBMCs, cultured in vitro. For the CDR3, the sequence is CASSSGQTLQYF. The DNA sequence is TGCGCCAGCAGCTCAGGTCAGACCCTGCAGTACTTC.